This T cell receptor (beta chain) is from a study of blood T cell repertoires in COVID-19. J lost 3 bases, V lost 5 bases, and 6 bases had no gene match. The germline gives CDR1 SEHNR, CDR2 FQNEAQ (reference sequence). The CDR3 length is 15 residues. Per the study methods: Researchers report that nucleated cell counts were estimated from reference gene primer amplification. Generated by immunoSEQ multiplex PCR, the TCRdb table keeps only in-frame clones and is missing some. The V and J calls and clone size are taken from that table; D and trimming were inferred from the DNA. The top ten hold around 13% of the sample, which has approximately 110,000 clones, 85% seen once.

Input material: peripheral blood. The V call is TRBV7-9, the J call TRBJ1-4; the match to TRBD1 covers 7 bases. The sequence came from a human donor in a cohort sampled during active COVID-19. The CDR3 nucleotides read TGTGCCAGCAGCCCGACAGGGACCTCTAATGAAAAACTGTTTTTT. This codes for CASSPTGTSNEKLFF.